The present entry profiles one TCR beta chain with its context. Its target is unknown. CDR3 length equals 14 residues. V lost 0 bases, J lost 1 base, and 7 bases lay in between. CDR1 and CDR2 from the germline V gene are LGHNA and YSLEER. Sequenced material consisted of expressed TCRB transcripts (all of the isolated RNA was reverse transcribed). Sequencing was performed with immunoSEQ multiplex PCR; in TCRdb, only in-frame clones are kept and a portion is missing. The table records more than 300,000 clones, more than 12% of them present only once. This sample is part of a study of beta chain features in type 1 diabetes. General study findings and limits: Relative to healthy donors, patients appeared to have naive, central memory and Treg TCRB repertoires that were more similar.

This chain joins TRBV4-3 and TRBJ2-7, with a possible D match to TRBD1 (6 bases). Sample: naive CD4+ T cells from blood. The TCR comes from a woman under 30 in good health. Here the CDR3 reads CASSQEDRSYEQYF. The CDR3 nucleotides read TGCGCCAGCAGCCAAGAGGACAGATCCTACGAGCAGTACTTC.